This T cell receptor beta chain came from a study of T cell responses to AZD1222 COVID-19 vaccine. Germline CDR1 and CDR2: LNHDA and SQIVND (reference sequence). The CDR3 loop spans 19 amino acids. Libraries were prepared by immunoSEQ multiplex PCR; TCRdb keeps only in-frame clonotypes and omits some of them. The sample shows fewer than 30,000 clones, around 83% of them seen only once. Notes on the study in general: Vaccine-associated CD4 TCRs ranged over spike, dominating at 160-218 and 743-854. There were mostly white British donors and more females than males, and clonal diversity was possibly underestimated.

Regarding this clone: Antigen: not known. Compared with germline, one end of the junction differs, possibly owing to a read error.

This receptor was taken from an adult who received the AZD1222 COVID-19 vaccine. The chain joins TRBV19 to TRBJ2-2; possibly TRBD1 for D (5 bases). The sequencing used peripheral blood, collected 28 days after the second AZD1222 dose. CDR3 region: CASSIRAGHVPTNPGELFF. In DNA form, the CDR3 reads TGTGCCAGTAGTATCAGGGCCGGTCACGTCCCGACGAACCCCGGGGAGCTGTTTTTT.